The T cell receptor beta chain under discussion was sequenced for a study of T cells in Graves' hyperthyroidism and ophthalmopathy. Study-wide results and caveats: Most thyroid-expanded clonotypes above 0.001 were also found in blood. Ophthalmopathy, as predicted by the model, came a median 6.5 months after the prediction.

Using RNA transcripts as the source, TCR beta CDR3 regions were amplified. With the HTBI primer set, the TCR CDR3 went through a first round of RT-PCR. One entry per CDR3 protein results from TCRdb running MiXCR on the multiplex PCR reads. The sample consists of about 500,000 distinct CDR3 sequences, about 46% of them appearing once. Diagnosis rested on symptoms, serum thyroxine and TRAb, thyroid ultrasound, and orbital computed tomography. This CDR3 contains 16 residues. Germline CDR1 ENHRY, CDR2 SYGVKD. Trimming at V came to 0 bases and at J to 0 bases, leaving 4 bases not matched to a gene. A note on this clonotype: Its antigen is unknown.

The receptor was isolated from an adult woman with Graves' disease, either hyperthyroidism or ophthalmopathy (not recorded which). Material: peripheral blood or thyroid tissue (not recorded which). The V and J genes are TRBV10-3 and TRBJ2-7; 8 bases map to TRBD2. The CDR3 coding sequence is TGTGCCATCAGTGAGTCGGCTAGCGGGCTCTCCTACGAGCAGTACTTC. Translated: CAISESASGLSYEQYF.